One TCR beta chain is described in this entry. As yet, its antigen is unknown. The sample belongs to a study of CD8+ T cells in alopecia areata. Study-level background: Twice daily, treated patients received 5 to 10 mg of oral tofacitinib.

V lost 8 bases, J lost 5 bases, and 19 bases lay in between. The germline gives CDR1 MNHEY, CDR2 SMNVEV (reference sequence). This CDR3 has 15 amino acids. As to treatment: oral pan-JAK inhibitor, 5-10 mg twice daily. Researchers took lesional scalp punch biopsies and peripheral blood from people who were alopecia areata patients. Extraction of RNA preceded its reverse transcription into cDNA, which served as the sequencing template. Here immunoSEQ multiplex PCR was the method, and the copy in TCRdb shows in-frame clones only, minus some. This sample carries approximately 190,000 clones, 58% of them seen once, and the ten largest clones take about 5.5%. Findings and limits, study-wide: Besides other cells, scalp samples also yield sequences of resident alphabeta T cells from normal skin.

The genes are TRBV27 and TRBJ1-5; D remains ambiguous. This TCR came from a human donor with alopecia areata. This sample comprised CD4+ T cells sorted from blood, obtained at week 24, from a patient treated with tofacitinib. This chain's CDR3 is CASSRWGRSDQPQHF. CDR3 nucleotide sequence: TGTGCCAGCTCGCGATGGGGTAGATCAGATCAGCCCCAGCATTTT.